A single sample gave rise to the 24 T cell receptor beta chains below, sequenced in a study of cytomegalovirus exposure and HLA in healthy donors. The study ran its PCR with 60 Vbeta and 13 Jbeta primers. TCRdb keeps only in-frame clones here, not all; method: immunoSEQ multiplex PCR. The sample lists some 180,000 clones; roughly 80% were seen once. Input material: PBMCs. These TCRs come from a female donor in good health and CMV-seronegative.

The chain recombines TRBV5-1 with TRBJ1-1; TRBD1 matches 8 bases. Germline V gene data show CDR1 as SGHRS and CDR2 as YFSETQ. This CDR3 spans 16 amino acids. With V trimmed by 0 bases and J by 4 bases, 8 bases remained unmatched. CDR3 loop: CASSLVGRGRFTEAFF. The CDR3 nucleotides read TGCGCCAGCAGCTTGGTGGGCAGGGGGCGTTTCACTGAAGCTTTCTTT.

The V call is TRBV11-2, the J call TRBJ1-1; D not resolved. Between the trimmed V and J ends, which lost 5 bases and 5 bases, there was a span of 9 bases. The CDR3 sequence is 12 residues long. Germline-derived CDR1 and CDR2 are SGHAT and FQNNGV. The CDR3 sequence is CASSPQATEAFF. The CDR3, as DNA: TGTGCCAGCAGCCCCCAGGCAACTGAAGCTTTCTTT.

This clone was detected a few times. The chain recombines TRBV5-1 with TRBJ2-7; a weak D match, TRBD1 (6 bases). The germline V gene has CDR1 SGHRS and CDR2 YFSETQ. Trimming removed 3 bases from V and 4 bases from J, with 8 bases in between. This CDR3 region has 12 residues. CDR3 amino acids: CASSYGQYEQYF. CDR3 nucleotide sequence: TGCGCCAGCAGCTATGGACAGTACGAGCAGTACTTC.

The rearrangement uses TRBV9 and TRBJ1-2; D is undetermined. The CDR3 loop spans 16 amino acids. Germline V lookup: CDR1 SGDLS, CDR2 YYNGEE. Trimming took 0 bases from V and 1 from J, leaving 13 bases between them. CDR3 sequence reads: CASSVATMGRNYGYTF. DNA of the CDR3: TGTGCCAGCAGCGTAGCTACCATGGGCCGTAACTATGGCTACACCTTC.

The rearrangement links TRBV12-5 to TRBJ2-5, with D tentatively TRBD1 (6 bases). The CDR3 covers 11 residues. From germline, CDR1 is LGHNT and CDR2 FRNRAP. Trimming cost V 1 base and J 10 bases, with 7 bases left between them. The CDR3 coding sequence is TGTGCTAGTGGTTTGGCACAGGGCCAGTACTTC. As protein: CASGLAQGQYF.

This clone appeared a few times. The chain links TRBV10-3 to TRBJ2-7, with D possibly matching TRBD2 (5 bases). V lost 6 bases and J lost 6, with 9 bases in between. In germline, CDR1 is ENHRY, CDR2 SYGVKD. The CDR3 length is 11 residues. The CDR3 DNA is TGTGCCATCAGGCACGGAGGCGAGCAGTACTTC. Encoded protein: CAIRHGGEQYF.

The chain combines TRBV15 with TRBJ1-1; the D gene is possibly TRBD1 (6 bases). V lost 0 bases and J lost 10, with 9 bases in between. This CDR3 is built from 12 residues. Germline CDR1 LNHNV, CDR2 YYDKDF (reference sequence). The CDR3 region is CATSREGRGAFF. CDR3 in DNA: TGTGCCACCAGCAGAGAGGGCAGGGGAGCTTTCTTT. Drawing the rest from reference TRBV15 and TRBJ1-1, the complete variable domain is DAMVIQNPRYQVTQFGKPVTLSCSQTLNHNVMYWYQQKSSQAPKLLFHYYDKDFNNEADTPDNFQSRRPNTSFCFLDIRSPGLGDTAMYLCATSREGRGAFFGQGTRLTVV.

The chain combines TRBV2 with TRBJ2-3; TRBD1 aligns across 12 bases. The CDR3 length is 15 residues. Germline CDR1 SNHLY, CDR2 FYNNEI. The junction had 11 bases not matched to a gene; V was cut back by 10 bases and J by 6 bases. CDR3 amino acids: CATPSGTGGMDTQYF. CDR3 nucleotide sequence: TGTGCCACCCCGTCGGGGACAGGGGGCATGGATACGCAGTATTTT.

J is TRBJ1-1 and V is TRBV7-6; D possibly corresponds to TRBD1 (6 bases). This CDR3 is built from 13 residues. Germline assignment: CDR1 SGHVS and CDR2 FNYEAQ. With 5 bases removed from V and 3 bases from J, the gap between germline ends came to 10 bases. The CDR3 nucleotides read TGTGCCAGCAGCCGGACAGCGGACACTGAAGCTTTCTTT. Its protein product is CASSRTADTEAFF.

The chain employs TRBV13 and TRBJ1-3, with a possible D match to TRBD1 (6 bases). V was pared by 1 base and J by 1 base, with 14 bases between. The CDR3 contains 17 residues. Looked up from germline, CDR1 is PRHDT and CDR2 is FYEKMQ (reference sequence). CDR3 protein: CASSLATGYLSGNTIYF. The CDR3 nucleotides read TGTGCCAGCAGCTTAGCAACAGGGTACCTTTCTGGAAACACCATATATTTT.

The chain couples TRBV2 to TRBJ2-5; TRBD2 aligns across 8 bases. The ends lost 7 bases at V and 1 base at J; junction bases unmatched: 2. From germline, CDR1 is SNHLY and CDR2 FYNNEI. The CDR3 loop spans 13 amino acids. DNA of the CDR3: TGTGCCAGCAACGCGGGGGGCCAAGAGACCCAGTACTTC. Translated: CASNAGGQETQYF.

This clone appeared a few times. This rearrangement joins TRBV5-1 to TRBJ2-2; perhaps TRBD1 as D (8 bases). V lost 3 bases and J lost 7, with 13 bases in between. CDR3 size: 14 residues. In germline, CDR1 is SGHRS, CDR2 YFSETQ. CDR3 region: CASSWTGRGGELFF. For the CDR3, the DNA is TGCGCCAGCAGCTGGACAGGGAGGGGCGGGGAGCTGTTTTTT.

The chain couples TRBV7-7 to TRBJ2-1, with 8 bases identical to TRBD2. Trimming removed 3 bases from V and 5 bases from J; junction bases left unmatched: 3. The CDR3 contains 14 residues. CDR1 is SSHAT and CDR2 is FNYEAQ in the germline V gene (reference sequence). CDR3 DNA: TGTGCCAGCAGCTTCGGGGGGGGGAACAATGAGCAGTTCTTC. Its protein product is CASSFGGGNNEQFF.

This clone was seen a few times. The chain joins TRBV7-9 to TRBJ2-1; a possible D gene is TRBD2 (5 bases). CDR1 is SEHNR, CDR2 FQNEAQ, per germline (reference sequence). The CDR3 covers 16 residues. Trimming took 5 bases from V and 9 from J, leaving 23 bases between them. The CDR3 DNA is TGTGCCAGCAGCCCCCGGGGTAGTAACCCGGTGGGTGAGCAGTTCTTC. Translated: CASSPRGSNPVGEQFF.

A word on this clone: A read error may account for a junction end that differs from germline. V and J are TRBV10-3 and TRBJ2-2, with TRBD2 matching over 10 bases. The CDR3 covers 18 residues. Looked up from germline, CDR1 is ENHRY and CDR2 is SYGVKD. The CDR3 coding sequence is TGCGCCATCAGTGAGTTTGTCGGTTCTAGCGGGAGTGGCGGGGAGCTGTTTTTT. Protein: CAISEFVGSSGSGGELFF.

The DNA of the CDR3 is TGTGCCAGCAGTTTAGTTACGGGTTCACCCCTCCACTTT. Translating gives CASSLVTGSPLHF. V is TRBV2 and J is TRBJ1-6, with D hard to call. V was clipped by 5 bases and J by 9 bases, with 11 bases between them. Germline values: CDR1 SNHLY, CDR2 FYNNEI. There are 13 residues in the CDR3. Looking up the rest from reference TRBV2 and TRBJ1-6 gives the full variable domain: EPEVTQTPSHQVTQMGQEVILRCVPISNHLYFYWYRQILGQKVEFLVSFYNNEISEKSEIFDDQFSVERPDGSNFTLKIRSTKLEDSAMYFCASSLVTGSPLHFGNGTRLTVT.

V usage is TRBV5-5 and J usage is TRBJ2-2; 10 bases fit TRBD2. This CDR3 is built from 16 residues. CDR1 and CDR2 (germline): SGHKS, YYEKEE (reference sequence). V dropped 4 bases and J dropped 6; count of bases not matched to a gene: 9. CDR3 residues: CASSPVTSGLAGELFF. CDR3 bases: TGTGCCAGCAGCCCCGTGACTAGCGGGCTTGCCGGGGAGCTGTTTTTT.

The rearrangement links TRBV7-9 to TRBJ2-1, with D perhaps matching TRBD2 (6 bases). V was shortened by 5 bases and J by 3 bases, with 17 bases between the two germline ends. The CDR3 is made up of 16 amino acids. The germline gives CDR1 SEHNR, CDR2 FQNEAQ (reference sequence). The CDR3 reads CASSPPWGDLYNEQFF. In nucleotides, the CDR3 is TGTGCCAGCAGCCCCCCCTGGGGGGACCTCTACAATGAGCAGTTCTTC.

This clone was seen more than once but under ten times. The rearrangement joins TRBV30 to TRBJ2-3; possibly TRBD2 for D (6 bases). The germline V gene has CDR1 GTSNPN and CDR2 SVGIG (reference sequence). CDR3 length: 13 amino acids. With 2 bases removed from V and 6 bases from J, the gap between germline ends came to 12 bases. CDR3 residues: CAWSKRGRDTQYF. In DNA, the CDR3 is TGTGCCTGGAGTAAAAGAGGGAGGGATACGCAGTATTTT. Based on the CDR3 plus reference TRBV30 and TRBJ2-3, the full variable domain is SQTIHQWPATLVQPVGSPLSLECTVEGTSNPNLYWYRQAAGRGLQLLFYSVGIGQISSEVPQNLSASRPQDRQFILSSKKLLLSDSGFYLCAWSKRGRDTQYFGPGTRLTVL.

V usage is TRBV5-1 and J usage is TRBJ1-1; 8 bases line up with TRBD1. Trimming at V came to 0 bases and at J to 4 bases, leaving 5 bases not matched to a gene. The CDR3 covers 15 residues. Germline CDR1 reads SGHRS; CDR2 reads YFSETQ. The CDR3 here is CASSLGWTGITEAFF. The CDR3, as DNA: TGCGCCAGCAGCTTGGGGTGGACAGGGATCACTGAAGCTTTCTTT.

CDR3 protein: CASSLVVTSGGNTGELFF. Written as DNA, the CDR3 is TGTGCCAGCAGCTTGGTTGTGACTAGCGGGGGGAACACCGGGGAGCTGTTTTTT. The chain carries TRBV5-4 and TRBJ2-2, with 12 bases lining up with TRBD2. V was pared by 0 bases and J by 1 base, with 4 bases of the junction left unmatched. This CDR3 region has 18 residues. The V gene's germline CDR1 is SGHNT and CDR2 YYREEE (reference sequence).

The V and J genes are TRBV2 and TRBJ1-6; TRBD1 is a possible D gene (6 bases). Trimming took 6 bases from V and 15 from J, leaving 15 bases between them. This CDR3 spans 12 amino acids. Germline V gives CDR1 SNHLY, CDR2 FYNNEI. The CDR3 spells CASSLQGPHLHF. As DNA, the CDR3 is TGTGCCAGCAGCCTACAGGGACCTCACCTCCACTTT.

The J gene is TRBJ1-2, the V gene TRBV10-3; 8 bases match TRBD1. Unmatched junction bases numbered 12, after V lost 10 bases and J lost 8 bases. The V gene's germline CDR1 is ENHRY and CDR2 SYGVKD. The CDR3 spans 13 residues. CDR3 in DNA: TGTGCCACTAGGGGACAGGAATATGGAGGCTACACCTTC. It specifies CATRGQEYGGYTF.

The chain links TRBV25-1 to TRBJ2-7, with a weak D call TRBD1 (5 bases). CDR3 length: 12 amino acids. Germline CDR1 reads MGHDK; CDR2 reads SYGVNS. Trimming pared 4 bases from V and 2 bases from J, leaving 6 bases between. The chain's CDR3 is CASSVRAYEQYF. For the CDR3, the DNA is TGTGCCAGCAGTGTCAGGGCCTACGAGCAGTACTTC.